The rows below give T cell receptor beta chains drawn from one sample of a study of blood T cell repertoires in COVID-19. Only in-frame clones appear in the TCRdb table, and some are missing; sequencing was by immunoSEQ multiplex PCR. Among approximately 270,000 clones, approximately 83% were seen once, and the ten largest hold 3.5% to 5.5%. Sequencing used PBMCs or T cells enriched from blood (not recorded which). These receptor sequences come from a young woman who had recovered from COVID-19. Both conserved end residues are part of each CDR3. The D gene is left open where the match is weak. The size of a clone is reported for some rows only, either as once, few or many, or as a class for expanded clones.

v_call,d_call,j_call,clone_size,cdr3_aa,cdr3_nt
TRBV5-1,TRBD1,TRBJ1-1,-,CASRGGGATGTEAFF,TGCGCCAGCAGAGGAGGGGGCGCGACGGGAACTGAAGCTTTCTTT
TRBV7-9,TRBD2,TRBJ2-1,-,CASSPRGVSSGRLREQFF,TGTGCCAGCAGCCCGAGGGGAGTTAGTAGCGGGAGGTTACGTGAGCAGTTCTTC
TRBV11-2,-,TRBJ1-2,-,CASRLGGYGGYTF,TGTGCCAGCAGGTTAGGAGGGTATGGAGGCTACACCTTC
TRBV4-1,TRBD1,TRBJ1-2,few,CASSQSGQGFYGYTF,TGCGCCAGCAGCCAATCCGGACAGGGTTTCTACGGCTACACCTTC
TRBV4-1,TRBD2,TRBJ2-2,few,CASSQDLGLAGSWELFF,TGCGCCAGCAGCCAAGATTTAGGACTAGCGGGGTCTTGGGAGCTGTTTTTT
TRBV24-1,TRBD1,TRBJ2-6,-,CAIQGAGANVLTF,TGTGCCATCCAGGGGGCTGGGGCCAACGTCCTGACTTTC
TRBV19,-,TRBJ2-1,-,CASSVTSLHEQFF,TGTGCCAGTAGTGTCACTAGCCTCCATGAGCAGTTCTTC
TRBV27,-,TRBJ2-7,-,CASRGGTSYEQYF,TGTGCCAGCAGGGGAGGAACCTCCTACGAGCAGTACTTC
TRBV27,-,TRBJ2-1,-,CASMRTMRNEQFF,TGTGCCAGCATGAGGACTATGAGGAATGAGCAGTTCTTC
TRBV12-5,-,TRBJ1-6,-,CASGLVLDKEHNSPLHF,TGTGCTAGTGGTTTGGTACTGGACAAAGAACATAATTCACCCCTCCACTTT
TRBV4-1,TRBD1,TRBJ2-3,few,CASSLPRQGAWADTQYF,TGCGCCAGCAGCCTTCCCCGACAGGGGGCATGGGCAGATACGCAGTATTTT
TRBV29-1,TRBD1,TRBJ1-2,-,CSVARGRDYGYTF,TGCAGCGTTGCCAGGGGGCGCGACTATGGCTACACCTTC
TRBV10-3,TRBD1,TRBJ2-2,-,CATRQGGNGELFF,TGTGCCACAAGACAGGGGGGGAACGGGGAGCTGTTTTTT
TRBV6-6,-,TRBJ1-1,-,CASSYETGSEAFF,TGTGCCAGCAGTTACGAGACCGGGAGTGAAGCTTTCTTT
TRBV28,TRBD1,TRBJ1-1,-,CASSRTGNTEAFF,TGTGCCAGCAGTAGGACAGGGAACACTGAAGCTTTCTTT
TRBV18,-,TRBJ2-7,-,CASSPPRQLLSYEQYF,TGTGCCAGCTCACCACCTCGACAGCTACTCTCCTACGAGCAGTACTTC
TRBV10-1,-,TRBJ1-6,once,CASSIVRREPQNSPLHF,TGCGCCAGCTCAATAGTGAGGCGGGAACCGCAGAATTCACCCCTCCACTTT